This TCR beta chain comes out of a study of early T cells in non-severe SARS-CoV-2 infection. The overall study: Chains were unpaired, as sequencing was done on bulk RNA from unsorted whole blood. General study points: Matching against VDJdb likely underestimated virus-specific expansions, favoring anti-spike CD8.

CDR1 is MNHEY and CDR2 is SMNVEV in the germline V gene (reference sequence). Germline trimming cut 5 bases from V and 4 bases from J; bases unmatched to any gene: 11. The CDR3 loop spans 15 amino acids. In the library, individual cDNA molecules carried attached unique molecular identifiers. TCRdb called the 5' RACE reads again in MiXCR, with one record for every CDR3 protein. The sample has under 90,000 distinct CDR3 sequences, roughly an eighth seen once; the top ten hold 6%. The sample holds many counts of this clonotype. Antigen: not known. This rearrangement joins TRBV27 to TRBJ2-7, with 7 bases aligning to TRBD1. This receptor was obtained from an adult who was a healthcare worker with PCR-confirmed SARS-CoV-2 infection or an uninfected control (not recorded which). Sequencing was performed on whole blood. This chain's CDR3 is CASSPSRGSEYEQYF. CDR3 nucleotides: TGTGCCAGCAGTCCGAGCAGGGGGTCAGAGTACGAGCAGTACTTC.